This TCR beta chain stems from a study of cytomegalovirus exposure and HLA in healthy donors. The CDR3 is 18 residues long. V shed 5 bases and J shed 0 bases, with 21 bases lying between them. CDR1 is SEHNR, CDR2 FQNEAQ, per germline (reference sequence). Points on this clone: Antigen: not known.

PCR involved 60 Vbeta and 13 Jbeta primers. Only in-frame clones appear in the TCRdb table, and some are missing; sequencing was by immunoSEQ multiplex PCR. The table has roughly 150,000 clones, 85% seen once. Findings and limits, study-wide: A later analysis reportedly found that, within productive TCRs, an Asian-associated ancestry cluster had fewer N-insertions than the mean observed across the roughly 700 donors.

The TCR comes from a boy aged 2 to 10 in good health and CMV-seronegative. The source material was PBMCs. The chain uses TRBV7-9 and TRBJ2-3; D is unresolved. CDR3 in amino acids: CASSDPRNFQLSTDTQYF. The CDR3 nucleotides are TGTGCCAGCAGCGATCCCAGGAACTTCCAATTGAGCACAGATACGCAGTATTTT.